The next 25 T cell receptor beta chains were all read from a single sample in a study of blood T cell repertoires in COVID-19. Here immunoSEQ multiplex PCR was the method, and the copy in TCRdb shows in-frame clones only, minus some. This table has about 260,000 clones, around 90% appearing once. The source material was peripheral blood. The receptors here all came from an older woman with COVID-19, enrolled during active disease.

This sequence joins TRBV12-3 or TRBV12-4 and TRBJ2-1; D is undetermined. Between the trimmed V and J ends, which lost 7 bases and 12 bases, there was a span of 16 bases. The CDR3 length is 12 residues. CDR3 in amino acids: CASNRIGSRQFF. The CDR3 DNA sequence: TGTGCCAGCAATCGCATCGGGTCCCGGCAGTTCTTC.

The chain recombines TRBV5-1 with TRBJ2-5; D might be TRBD1 (6 bases). The length of the CDR3 is 15 residues. Trimming removed 0 bases at V and 3 bases at J, with 12 bases between. CDR1 is SGHRS, CDR2 YFSETQ, per germline. The CDR3 DNA follows: TGCGCCAGCAGCTTGGGAGACAGGCTCGAAGAGACCCAGTACTTC. Translation: CASSLGDRLEETQYF. The full variable domain, completed using reference TRBV5-1 and TRBJ2-5, is KAGVTQTPRYLIKTRGQQVTLSCSPISGHRSVSWYQQTPGQGLQFLFEYFSETQRNKGNFPGRFSGRQFSNSRSEMNVSTLELGDSALYLCASSLGDRLEETQYFGPGTRLLVL.

This clone was counted only a few times. The chain employs TRBV5-1 and TRBJ2-7; TRBD1 agrees at 8 bases. The J segment lost 7 bases and the V segment lost 0 bases, leaving 6 bases of the junction unmatched. The CDR3 has 14 amino acids. The germline gives CDR1 SGHRS, CDR2 YFSETQ. The CDR3 bases are TGCGCCAGCAGCTTGGTGCAGGGGGCAGGAGAGCAGTACTTC. Protein: CASSLVQGAGEQYF.

This sequence joins TRBV12-3 or TRBV12-4 and TRBJ1-1, with D perhaps TRBD1 (6 bases). The CDR3 consists of 13 residues. V was clipped by 11 bases and J by 2 bases, with 15 bases between them. CDR3 coding DNA: TGTGCCTGTTCAAGGACAGACAACACTGAAGCTTTCTTT. Residues: CACSRTDNTEAFF.

The rearrangement links TRBV5-4 to TRBJ2-7; D is possibly TRBD1 (6 bases). V dropped 4 bases and J dropped 4 bases, with 12 bases sitting between them. This CDR3 is 13 amino acids long. Per germline, CDR1 SGHNT and CDR2 YYREEE (reference sequence). CDR3 DNA sequence: TGTGCCAGCAGCCGACAGGCTACTTACGAGCAGTACTTC. The encoded protein is CASSRQATYEQYF.

The chain has TRBV6-2 or TRBV6-3 and TRBJ1-5; 11 nucleotides line up with TRBD1. CDR3 size: 16 residues. CDR1 is MNHEY and CDR2 is SVGEGT in the germline V gene. Germline trimming cut 5 bases from V and 4 bases from J; bases unmatched to any gene: 7. CDR3 protein: CASSPAGTGGNQPQHF. The CDR3 DNA follows: TGTGCCAGCAGTCCCGCAGGGACAGGGGGAAATCAGCCCCAGCATTTT.

The chain employs TRBV29-1 and TRBJ2-3; no clear D. Trimming cost V 4 bases and J 1 base, with 15 bases left between them. From germline, CDR1 is SQVTM and CDR2 ANQGSEA. The CDR3 is 15 residues long. This chain's CDR3 is CSVVFGYTGTDTQYF. DNA of the CDR3: TGCAGCGTTGTTTTTGGGTACACAGGCACAGATACGCAGTATTTT.

The V gene is TRBV20-1, the J gene TRBJ2-7; 8 bases line up with TRBD2. Germline CDR1 DFQATT, CDR2 SNEGSKA (reference sequence). This CDR3 has 12 residues. The J segment lost 6 bases and the V segment lost 3 bases, leaving 4 bases of the junction unmatched. In nucleotides, the CDR3 is TGCAGTGCTAGTTGGACTAGCTCCGAGCAGTACTTC. Translated: CSASWTSSEQYF.

The gene calls are TRBV16 and TRBJ2-1, with a possible D match to TRBD1 (6 bases). The CDR3 is 14 residues long. Per germline, CDR1 KGHSY and CDR2 FQNENV. Between the trimmed V and J ends, which lost 1 base and 5 bases, there was a span of 9 bases. CDR3 residues: CASSQFRGNNEQFF. The DNA of the CDR3 is TGTGCCAGCAGCCAATTCAGGGGAAACAATGAGCAGTTCTTC.

The genes are TRBV7-6 and TRBJ2-1, with 12 bases lining up with TRBD2. The CDR3 length is 15 residues. Per the germline V gene, CDR1 is SGHVS and CDR2 is FNYEAQ. J gave up 5 bases and V 5 bases, and 4 bases lay outside the gene matches. CDR3 nucleotide sequence: TGTGCCAGCAGCCCCGGACTAGCGGGGAACAATGAGCAGTTCTTC. Translated, it gives CASSPGLAGNNEQFF.

The V call is TRBV18, the J call TRBJ2-1; tentatively, D is TRBD2 (5 bases). This CDR3 has 17 residues. V was pared by 0 bases and J by 7 bases, with 19 bases between. Germline assignment: CDR1 KGHSH and CDR2 LQKENI. CDR3 bases: TGTGCCAGCTCACCACCGGAGGCGGGTGGAGCGTGGAATGAGCAGTTCTTC. This encodes CASSPPEAGGAWNEQFF.

The gene calls are TRBV27 and TRBJ2-1, with 7 bases that match TRBD1. Germline CDR1 and CDR2: MNHEY and SMNVEV (reference sequence). The J segment lost 3 bases and the V segment lost 4 bases, leaving 3 bases of the junction unmatched. The CDR3 runs 14 residues. CDR3 sequence reads: CASSSRTGYNEQFF. The CDR3 DNA follows: TGTGCCAGCAGTTCCCGGACAGGCTACAATGAGCAGTTCTTC.

This clone was counted only a few times. J is TRBJ1-1 and V is TRBV19; weak D call: TRBD1 (6 bases). The CDR3 is 12 residues long. Germline values: CDR1 LNHDA, CDR2 SQIVND (reference sequence). V lost 8 bases, J lost 0 bases, and 7 bases lay in between. The CDR3: CASGTLNTEAFF. CDR3 DNA: TGTGCCAGTGGGACACTGAACACTGAAGCTTTCTTT.

CDR3 loop: CASSLMTGVDTEAFF. The CDR3 DNA reads as TGCGCCAGCAGCCTTATGACAGGGGTTGACACTGAAGCTTTCTTT. V gene TRBV5-1 combines with J gene TRBJ1-1, with 8 bases matching TRBD1. This CDR3 spans 15 amino acids. V shed 4 bases and J 3 bases; nucleotides not matched to a gene: 8. Germline V gene data show CDR1 as SGHRS and CDR2 as YFSETQ.

The chain combines TRBV6-2 or TRBV6-3 with TRBJ2-5, with 11 positions matching TRBD2. V gave up 5 bases and J gave up 5 bases; unmatched junction bases: 7. CDR1 and CDR2 (germline): MNHEY, SVGEGT. The CDR3 contains 15 residues. For the CDR3, the DNA is TGTGCCAGCAGTAAGATAGCGGGAGGGGGGGAGACCCAGTACTTC. It specifies CASSKIAGGGETQYF.

The chain combines TRBV5-1 with TRBJ2-7; no reliable D call. The CDR3 has 14 amino acids. CDR1 is SGHRS and CDR2 is YFSETQ in the germline V gene. Trimming removed 4 bases at V and 0 bases at J, with 11 bases between. CDR3 region: CASSPRSFSYEQYF. Here the CDR3 DNA reads TGCGCCAGCAGCCCCAGGTCCTTCTCCTACGAGCAGTACTTC.

The chain joins TRBV6-5 to TRBJ1-2, with 8 bases fitting TRBD1. Germline V lookup: CDR1 MNHEY, CDR2 SVGAGI. Losses at the gene ends were 5 bases for V and 0 bases for J; bases not matched to a gene: 5. The CDR3 totals 15 residues. The DNA for the CDR3 is TGTGCCAGCAGTAAGGGGGACAGGACTAACTATGGCTACACCTTC. Its translation: CASSKGDRTNYGYTF.

The chain combines TRBV5-1 with TRBJ1-3; D uncertain. V gave up 4 bases and J gave up 0 bases, with 8 bases separating them. The CDR3 runs to 14 residues. Germline loops: CDR1 SGHRS, CDR2 YFSETQ. Here the CDR3 DNA reads TGCGCCAGCAGCCGCGGATTCTCTGGAAACACCATATATTTT. This codes for CASSRGFSGNTIYF.

The gene calls are TRBV30 and TRBJ1-2, with D possibly being TRBD1 (6 bases). CDR3 length: 14 amino acids. Trimming stripped 3 bases from V and 3 bases from J, with 14 bases between. CDR1 is GTSNPN, CDR2 SVGIG, per germline (reference sequence). CDR3 bases: TGTGCCTGGAGCTACACCTGGACAGACTATGGCTACACCTTC. The encoded protein is CAWSYTWTDYGYTF.

V is TRBV19 and J is TRBJ2-7, with 12 nucleotides matching TRBD2. Germline CDR1 reads LNHDA; CDR2 reads SQIVND (reference sequence). The CDR3 runs to 15 residues. V trimming: 5 bases; J trimming: 3 bases; junction bases outside the gene matches: 5. CDR3 coding DNA: TGTGCCAGTAGTCCTAGCGGGAGGGCCCTCTACGAGCAGTACTTC. Translation gives CASSPSGRALYEQYF.

V is TRBV19 and J is TRBJ2-1, with D possibly TRBD2 on 6 matching bases. In germline, CDR1 is LNHDA, CDR2 SQIVND (reference sequence). The CDR3 extends over 14 amino acids. Trimming stripped 6 bases from V and 4 bases from J, with 13 bases between. CDR3 sequence: CASSIGGLYNEQFF. Written as DNA, the CDR3 is TGTGCCAGTAGCATCGGGGGTTTATACAATGAGCAGTTCTTC.

This clone has a single count. The genes are TRBV30 and TRBJ1-2; no reliable D call. V was trimmed by 1 base and J by 8 bases, leaving 8 bases between them. This CDR3 is 11 amino acids long. Per the germline V gene, CDR1 is GTSNPN and CDR2 is SVGIG (reference sequence). The CDR3 bases are TGTGCCTGGAGTGGAGGATCCGGCTACACCTTC. Protein product: CAWSGGSGYTF.

V and J are TRBV20-1 and TRBJ1-6; no definite D call. Trimming removed 0 bases at V and 16 bases at J, with 7 bases between. CDR3 length equals 10 residues. Germline V gives CDR1 DFQATT, CDR2 SNEGSKA (reference sequence). The CDR3 reads CSARDTRLHF. The CDR3 DNA follows: TGCAGTGCTAGAGACACAAGACTCCACTTT.

This chain connects TRBV7-9 to TRBJ2-7, with a tentative D call TRBD1 (5 bases). V was trimmed by 3 bases and J by 4 bases, leaving 10 bases between them. Germline loops: CDR1 SEHNR, CDR2 FQNEAQ (reference sequence). The CDR3 consists of 13 residues. The CDR3: CASSLVPGYEQYF. CDR3 DNA sequence: TGTGCCAGCAGCTTGGTCCCAGGGTACGAGCAGTACTTC.

This clone was counted once. The CDR3, as DNA: TGTGCCAGCAGCCCAAACTCAGGTGGCTATGGCTACACCTTC. This translates into CASSPNSGGYGYTF. This sequence joins TRBV7-2 and TRBJ1-2; D is unresolved. The CDR3 is 14 amino acids. Per germline, CDR1 SGHTA and CDR2 FQGNSA. The V gene lost 5 bases and the J gene lost 4 bases, with 14 bases spanning the gap.